This TCR beta chain originates from a study of shared clonotypes between healthy human individuals. Study outcomes and limitations: Non-shared clonotypes showed lower generation probabilities than clonotypes common to all four donors.

Terminally differentiated effector memory CD45RA+ cells were excluded from the naive CD8 cells, which were CD45RO-negative and positively selected for CCR7. The CDR3 has 11 amino acids. Germline V CDR1 and CDR2: MNHNY, SVGAGI (reference sequence). Deletions cut 9 bases from V and 5 bases from J, with 10 bases between. Worth noting for this clone: Its specificity is not known.

Method: immunoSEQ multiplex PCR; TCRdb's copy keeps in-frame clones and lacks some. Counted here are about 800,000 clones, just over 95% occurring once; the ten biggest clones make up less than 0.25%. V is TRBV6-6 and J is TRBJ1-2; the D gene is possibly TRBD1 (6 bases). Sequences were obtained from naive CD8+ T cells sorted from blood. The sequence was obtained from a man between 25 and 39 years old in good health. For the CDR3, the DNA is TGTGCCAGTCGGCAGGGGTATGGCTACACCTTC. Protein sequence: CASRQGYGYTF.